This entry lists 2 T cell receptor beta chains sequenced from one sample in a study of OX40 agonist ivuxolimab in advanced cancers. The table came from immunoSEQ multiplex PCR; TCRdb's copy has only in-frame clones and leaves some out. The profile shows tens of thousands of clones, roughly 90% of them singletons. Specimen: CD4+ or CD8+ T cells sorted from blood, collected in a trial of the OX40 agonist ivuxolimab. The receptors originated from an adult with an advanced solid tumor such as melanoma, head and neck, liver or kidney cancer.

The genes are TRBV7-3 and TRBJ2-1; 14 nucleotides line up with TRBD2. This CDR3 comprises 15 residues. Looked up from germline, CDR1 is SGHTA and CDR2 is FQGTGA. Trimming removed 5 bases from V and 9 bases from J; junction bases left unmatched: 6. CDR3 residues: CASSARGTSGSEQFF. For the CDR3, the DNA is TGTGCCAGCAGCGCCCGGGGGACTAGCGGGAGTGAGCAGTTCTTC.

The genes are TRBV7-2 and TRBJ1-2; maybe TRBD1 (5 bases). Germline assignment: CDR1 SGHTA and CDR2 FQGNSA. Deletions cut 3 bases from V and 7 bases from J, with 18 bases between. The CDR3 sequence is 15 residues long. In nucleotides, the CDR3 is TGTGCCAGCAGCTTGGGTGGGGGGTTACGGCGTGGCTACACCTTC. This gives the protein CASSLGGGLRRGYTF.